The present entry profiles one T cell receptor (beta chain) with its context. Its cognate antigen is unknown. Generated by immunoSEQ multiplex PCR, the TCRdb table keeps only in-frame clones and is missing some. In the table there are about 3,900 clones, more than 75% of which are singletons. Samples were taken several times over chemoradiotherapy. The sample is drawn from a study of chemoradiotherapy in HPV16-positive cancers. Regarding the study as a whole: HPV-specific T cells were functionally defined from only a couple of HPV16-positive patients. For HPV16-positive patients, expanding HPV-responsive T cells associated with longer recurrence-free survival.

The CDR3 is 13 residues long. V shed 4 bases and J shed 5 bases, with 11 bases lying between them. From germline, CDR1 is MDHEN and CDR2 SYDVKM. The material sequenced was tumor tissue, taken from a patient who underwent chemoradiotherapy. The receptor comes from a human donor with HPV-associated anogenital cancer. The chain joins TRBV28 to TRBJ2-5; D is ambiguous. The CDR3 nucleotides read TGTGCCAGCAGTTCACGGGTACCCGAGACCCAGTACTTC. Protein sequence: CASSSRVPETQYF.